This TCR beta chain was captured in a study of T cell responses to AZD1222 COVID-19 vaccine. V was pared by 4 bases and J by 3 bases, with 14 bases of the junction left unmatched. CDR1 SQVTM and CDR2 ANQGSEA come from the germline V gene. The CDR3 sequence is 16 residues long. TCRdb keeps only in-frame clones here, not all; method: immunoSEQ multiplex PCR. The data show around 190,000 clones, with 90% to 95% seen just once and roughly 1.7% held by the top ten. Second doses were pooled across both intervals (about 4 or about 12 weeks). Study-wide results and caveats: A rise in Spike-specific TCR breadth and depth followed two AZD1222 doses. Of spike-specific TCRs, nearly half reportedly target regions left unmutated in variants. Spike regions recognized by vaccine-associated CD4 TCRs spanned the protein, led by 160-218 and 743-854.

Worth noting for this clone: What it binds is unknown.

The chain has TRBV29-1 and TRBJ1-1; TRBD1 agrees at 7 bases. The material sequenced was peripheral blood, taken 28 days after the second AZD1222 dose. This TCR was sampled from an adult who received the AZD1222 COVID-19 vaccine. CDR3 loop: CSVGGVTGDWDTEAFF. CDR3 DNA: TGCAGCGTTGGTGGGGTTACAGGGGATTGGGACACTGAAGCTTTCTTT.